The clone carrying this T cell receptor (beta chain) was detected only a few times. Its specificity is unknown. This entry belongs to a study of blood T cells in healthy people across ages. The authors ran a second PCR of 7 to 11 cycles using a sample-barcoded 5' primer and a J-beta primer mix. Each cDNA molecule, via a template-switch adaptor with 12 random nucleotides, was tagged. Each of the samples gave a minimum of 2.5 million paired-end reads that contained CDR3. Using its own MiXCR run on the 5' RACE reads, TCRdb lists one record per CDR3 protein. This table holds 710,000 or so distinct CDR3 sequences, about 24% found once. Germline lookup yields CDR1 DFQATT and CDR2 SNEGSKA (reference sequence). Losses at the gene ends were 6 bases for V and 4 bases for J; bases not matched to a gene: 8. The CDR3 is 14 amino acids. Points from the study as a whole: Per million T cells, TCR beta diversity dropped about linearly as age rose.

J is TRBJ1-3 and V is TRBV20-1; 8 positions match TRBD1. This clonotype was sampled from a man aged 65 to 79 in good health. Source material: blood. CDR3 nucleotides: TGCAGTGCCGTAGGACAGGGTGACGGAAACACCATATATTTT. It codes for CSAVGQGDGNTIYF.